Listed below are T cell receptor beta chains from one sample, sequenced in a study of T cells in Graves' hyperthyroidism and ophthalmopathy. From the multiplex PCR reads, TCRdb called clonotypes with MiXCR, one entry per CDR3 protein. The repertoire holds 450,000 to 700,000 distinct CDR3 sequences, with approximately 44% as singletons. The sample consisted of peripheral blood or thyroid tissue (not recorded which). The receptors originated from a woman between 18 and 30 years old with Graves' hyperthyroidism. The CDR3 runs from the conserved cysteine through the conserved F or W. A D gene is named only where the DNA matches it firmly. The size entry is marked missing in some rows and otherwise reads once, few, many or a size class.

>many|TRBJ2-7|TRBD2|TRBV2
CASTQAGLGDYEQYF
TGTGCCAGCACCCAAGCCGGACTAGGGGACTACGAGCAGTACTTC
>NA|TRBJ1-1|NA|TRBV15
CATSSARLNTEAFF
TGTGCCACCAGCAGTGCACGGCTCAACACTGAAGCTTTCTTT
>NA|TRBJ2-5|NA|TRBV15
CATRGPPDQPQYF
TGTGCCACCAGGGGCCCTCCCGATCAGCCCCAGTACTTC
>many|TRBJ2-7|NA|TRBV11-2
CASSQTNRPYEQYF
TGTGCCAGCAGCCAAACAAATCGACCGTACGAGCAGTACTTC
>many|TRBJ1-1|TRBD1|TRBV6-5
CASAGQGKMNTEAFF
TGTGCCAGCGCGGGACAGGGGAAAATGAACACTGAAGCTTTCTTT
>many|TRBJ2-7|NA|TRBV6-6
CATGRVGSYEQYF
TGTGCCACCGGGAGAGTGGGCTCCTACGAGCAGTACTTC
>NA|TRBJ2-2|NA|TRBV2
CASSLRNSVAGKLFF
TGTGCCAGCAGTCTTCGGAATAGCGTGGCCGGGAAGCTGTTTTTT
>many|TRBJ2-7|TRBD2|TRBV2
CASRRLAGRGGEQYF
TGTGCCAGCAGACGACTAGCGGGACGTGGGGGCGAGCAGTACTTC
>many|TRBJ2-2|NA|TRBV4-1
CASSQGPRIEADTGELFF
TGCGCCAGCAGCCAAGGACCCAGGATCGAGGCTGACACCGGGGAGCTGTTTTTT
>NA|TRBJ2-2|NA|TRBV7-9
CASSFSGQSLFF
TGTGCCAGCAGCTTTTCGGGACAATCGCTGTTTTTT
>once|TRBJ1-2|TRBD1|TRBV29-1
CSVEATGDGYTF
TGCAGCGTTGAGGCGACAGGGGATGGCTACACCTTC
>many|TRBJ2-7|NA|TRBV7-9
CASSLVRDRINEQYF
TGTGCCAGCAGCTTAGTCAGAGACAGGATCAACGAGCAGTACTTC
>NA|TRBJ2-3|TRBD1|TRBV7-8
CASSQGTGSSTDTQYF
TGTGCCAGCAGCCAAGGGACAGGGTCAAGCACAGATACGCAGTATTTT
>NA|TRBJ1-4|NA|TRBV7-6
CASSATYRGSGKLFF
TGTGCCAGCAGCGCCACCTACAGAGGCTCTGGAAAACTGTTTTTT
>many|TRBJ1-6|NA|TRBV3-2
CASSLRSPLHF
TGTGCCAGCAGCCTTCGGTCACCCCTCCACTTT
>NA|TRBJ2-5|NA|TRBV5-1
CASSLTGVGAGTQYF
TGCGCCAGCAGCTTGACTGGGGTCGGGGCCGGGACCCAGTACTTC
>few|TRBJ1-2|NA|TRBV5-6
CASFKSRGIYGYTF
TGTGCCAGCTTCAAGTCGCGTGGAATCTATGGCTACACCTTC
>NA|TRBJ2-1|TRBD2|TRBV7-2
CASSLIGLASNEQFF
TGTGCCAGCAGTTTAATAGGACTAGCCAGTAATGAGCAGTTCTTC
>NA|TRBJ2-7|TRBD2|TRBV6-5
CASSYSTSGSRSYEQYF
TGTGCCAGCAGTTACTCGACTAGCGGGAGTAGGTCCTACGAGCAGTACTTC
>many|TRBJ2-3|NA|TRBV2
CASSPGTFYTDTQYF
TGTGCCAGCAGTCCCGGGACATTTTACACAGATACGCAGTATTTT
>many|TRBJ1-5|TRBD1|TRBV13
CASSIDRANQPQHF
TGTGCCAGCAGCATCGACAGGGCTAATCAGCCCCAGCATTTT
>many|TRBJ1-1|NA|TRBV5-6
CASSHTGTKHTEAFF
TGTGCCAGCAGCCATACCGGGACGAAACACACTGAAGCTTTCTTT
>NA|TRBJ2-1|TRBD2|TRBV19
CASKDSGRYNEQFF
TGTGCCAGTAAAGATAGCGGGAGGTACAATGAGCAGTTCTTC
>NA|TRBJ1-2|NA|TRBV7-3
CASSLYGRDLYGYTF
TGTGCCAGCAGCTTATACGGGAGGGACCTCTATGGCTACACCTTC
>NA|TRBJ1-3|NA|TRBV19
CASSIGVSGNTIYF
TGTGCCAGTAGTATAGGAGTCTCTGGAAACACCATATATTTT
>NA|TRBJ1-2|NA|TRBV7-9
CASSGGYNYGYTF
TGTGCCAGCAGCGGGGGGTATAACTATGGCTACACCTTC
>NA|TRBJ2-3|NA|TRBV9
CASSDPTYSPDTQYF
TGTGCCAGCAGCGACCCCACTTATAGCCCAGATACGCAGTATTTT
>many|TRBJ1-5|TRBD1|TRBV7-8
CASSVTGRGNQPQHF
TGTGCCAGCAGCGTGACAGGGAGGGGCAATCAGCCCCAGCATTTT
>few|TRBJ2-2|NA|TRBV5-6
CASSLGLVSTGELFF
TGTGCCAGCAGCTTGGGACTAGTTAGCACCGGGGAGCTGTTTTTT
>once|TRBJ2-5|TRBD2|TRBV7-3
CASKGREGTQYF
TGTGCCAGCAAGGGGCGGGAGGGGACCCAGTACTTC
>NA|TRBJ2-1|NA|TRBV20-1
CSAPKLPSGYNEQFF
TGCAGTGCTCCCAAACTCCCCTCCGGGTACAATGAGCAGTTCTTC
>once|TRBJ1-2|NA|TRBV7-2
CASSSEGGTIGYTF
TGTGCCAGCAGCTCCGAAGGAGGGACTATCGGCTACACCTTC
>NA|TRBJ2-1|NA|TRBV24-1
CATSDAGGGQFF
TGTGCCACCAGTGATGCCGGGGGTGGGCAGTTCTTC
>many|TRBJ2-7|TRBD2|TRBV7-2
CASSSYQREPAYEQYF
TGTGCCAGCAGCTCCTACCAGCGGGAGCCGGCCTACGAGCAGTACTTC
>NA|TRBJ1-2|TRBD1|TRBV24-1
CATSPGTESYGYTF
TGTGCCACCAGCCCCGGGACAGAGAGCTATGGCTACACCTTC